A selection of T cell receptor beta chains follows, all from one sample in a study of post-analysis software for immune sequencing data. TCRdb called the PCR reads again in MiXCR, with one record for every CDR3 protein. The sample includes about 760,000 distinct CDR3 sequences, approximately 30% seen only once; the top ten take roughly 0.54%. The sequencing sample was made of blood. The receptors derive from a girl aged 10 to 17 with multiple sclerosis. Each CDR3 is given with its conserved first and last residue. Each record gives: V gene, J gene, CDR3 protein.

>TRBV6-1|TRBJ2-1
CASRTRQFPNLGRQFF
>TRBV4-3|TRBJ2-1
CASSQGFYRGLADNEQFF
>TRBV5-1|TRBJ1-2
CASSLDRGGGYTF
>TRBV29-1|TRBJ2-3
CSGSLSSPDTQYF
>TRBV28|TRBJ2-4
CASSLSGSVAKNIQYF
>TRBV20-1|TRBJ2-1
CSVRDQLAGHNEQFF
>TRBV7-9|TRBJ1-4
CASSSGQGWGKLFF
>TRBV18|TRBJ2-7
CASSPGAGHREQYF
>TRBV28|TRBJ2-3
CASSSRGREVTDTQYF
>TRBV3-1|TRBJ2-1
CASSTTGDEQFF
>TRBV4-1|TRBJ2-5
CASSQSQGRETQYF
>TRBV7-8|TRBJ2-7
CASSVVNEQYF
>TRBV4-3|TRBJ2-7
CASSQGTDFYEQYF
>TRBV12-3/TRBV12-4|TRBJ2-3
CASDLVGPTHTQYF
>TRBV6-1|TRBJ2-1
CASSRRTSGGVYNVQFF
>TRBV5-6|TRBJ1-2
CASSPQGLWNYGYTF
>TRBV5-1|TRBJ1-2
CASRDGTASRGYGYTF
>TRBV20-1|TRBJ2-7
CSARPKGGLGTYEQYF
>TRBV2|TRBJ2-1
CASSPEQFF
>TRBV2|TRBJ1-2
CASKANRGLSYGYTF
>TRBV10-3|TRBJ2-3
CAISEPNRGRDTQYF
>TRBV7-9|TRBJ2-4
CASSSSSTGMAKNIQYF
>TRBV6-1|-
CASSTGNERGEQYF
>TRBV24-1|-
CATSDPGTANEQYF
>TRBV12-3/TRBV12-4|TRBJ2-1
CASTPRQSGEQFF
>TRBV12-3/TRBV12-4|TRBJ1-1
CASSLRGRPPEAFF
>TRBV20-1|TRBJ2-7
CSAIIAGSSYEQYF
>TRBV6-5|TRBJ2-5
CASNYTGLAGDETQYF
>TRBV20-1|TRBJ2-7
CSATQRDRPYEQYF
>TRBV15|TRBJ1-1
CATSHDLDRNTEAFF
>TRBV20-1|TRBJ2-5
CSARVIETQYF